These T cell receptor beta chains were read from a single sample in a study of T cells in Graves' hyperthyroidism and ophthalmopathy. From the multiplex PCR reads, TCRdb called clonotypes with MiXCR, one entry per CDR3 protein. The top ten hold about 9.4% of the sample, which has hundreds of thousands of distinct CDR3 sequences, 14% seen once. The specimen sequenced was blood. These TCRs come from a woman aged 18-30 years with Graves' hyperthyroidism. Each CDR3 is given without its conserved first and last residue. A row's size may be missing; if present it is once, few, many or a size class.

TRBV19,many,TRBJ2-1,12,ATALAGGPSEQF
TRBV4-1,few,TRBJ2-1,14,ASSLQGGRAGNEQF
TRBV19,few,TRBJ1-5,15,ASSRIDDSRLNQPQH
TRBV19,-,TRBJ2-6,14,ASRYRGNSGANVLT
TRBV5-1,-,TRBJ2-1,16,ASSLSLAGGLSYNEQF
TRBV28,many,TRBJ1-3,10,ASSDSADTIY
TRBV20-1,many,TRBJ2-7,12,SASRGSGSYEQY
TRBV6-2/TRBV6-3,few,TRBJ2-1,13,ASSPGTSGRREQF
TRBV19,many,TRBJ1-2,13,ASSIRHLSNYGYT
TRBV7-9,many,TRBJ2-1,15,ASSLPSGTGNDNEQF
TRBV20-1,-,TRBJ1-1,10,SARSGNTEAF
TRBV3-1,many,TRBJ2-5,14,ASSPTGQGGWETQY
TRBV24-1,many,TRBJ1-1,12,ATRRGQGNTEAF
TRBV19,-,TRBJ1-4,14,ASRLSGGGLNEKLF
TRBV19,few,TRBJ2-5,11,ASSIWNRETQY
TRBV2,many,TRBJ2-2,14,ASSLRAGGNTGELF
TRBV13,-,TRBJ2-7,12,ASSFGTVLYEQY
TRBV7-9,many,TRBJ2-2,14,ASSLGLAGETGELF
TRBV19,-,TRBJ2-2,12,ASSIAGSGGELF
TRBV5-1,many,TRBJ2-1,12,ASSRGTGNNEQF
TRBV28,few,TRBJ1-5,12,ASRNLYSNQPQH
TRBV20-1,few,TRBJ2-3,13,SARTASSSTDTQY
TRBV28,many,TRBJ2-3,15,ASSSGGVGSSTDTQY
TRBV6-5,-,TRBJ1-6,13,ASSYSNRGESPLH
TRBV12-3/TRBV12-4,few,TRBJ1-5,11,ASRTGEWEPQH
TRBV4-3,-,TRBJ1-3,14,ASSQDAQGLGNTIY
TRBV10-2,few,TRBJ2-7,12,ASSEPRQAYEQY
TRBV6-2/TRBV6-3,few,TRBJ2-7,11,ASSYGSLYEQY
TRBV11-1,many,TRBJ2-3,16,ASSQQGWLFRSTDTQY
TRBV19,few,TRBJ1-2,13,ASSIPTGAPYGYT
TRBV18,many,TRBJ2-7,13,ASSPPTGRGYEQY
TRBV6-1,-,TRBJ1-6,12,ASRDGTGNSPLH
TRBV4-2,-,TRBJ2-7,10,ASSQLVGAQY